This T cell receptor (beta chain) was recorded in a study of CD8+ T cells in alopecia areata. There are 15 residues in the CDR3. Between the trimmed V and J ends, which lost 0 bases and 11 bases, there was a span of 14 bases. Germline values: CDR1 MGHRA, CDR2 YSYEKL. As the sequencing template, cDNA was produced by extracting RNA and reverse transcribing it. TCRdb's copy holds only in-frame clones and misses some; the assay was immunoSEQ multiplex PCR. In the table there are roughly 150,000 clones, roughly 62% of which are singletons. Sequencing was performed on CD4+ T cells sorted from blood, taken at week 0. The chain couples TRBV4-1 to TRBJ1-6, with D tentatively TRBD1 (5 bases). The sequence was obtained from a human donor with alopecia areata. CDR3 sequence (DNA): TGCGCCAGCAGCCAAGACGCGGCCCAGGGAACACCCCTCCACTTT. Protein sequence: CASSQDAAQGTPLHF.